These 9 T cell receptor beta chains came from one sample sequenced in a study of cytomegalovirus exposure and HLA in healthy donors. Primers for the PCR totalled 60 Vbeta and 13 Jbeta. The table came from immunoSEQ multiplex PCR; TCRdb's copy has only in-frame clones and leaves some out. The sample includes about 110,000 clones, around 80% of them seen just once. What was sequenced was PBMCs. These receptors were collected from a woman aged 45-59 years in good health and CMV-seropositive.

As concerns this clone: One end of the junction does not line up with germline, which may come from a read error. The CDR3 loop reads CASSSTDNNTEAFF. Here the CDR3 DNA reads TGTGCTAGCAGCTCGACAGATAACAACACTGAAGCTTTCTTT. The V call is TRBV7-7, the J call TRBJ1-1; weak D call: TRBD1 (5 bases). Germline values: CDR1 SSHAT, CDR2 FNYEAQ (reference sequence). The CDR3 contains 14 residues.

The V gene is TRBV9, the J gene TRBJ1-1, with a tentative D call TRBD1 (5 bases). V dropped 4 bases and J dropped 0 bases, with 22 bases sitting between them. Germline loops: CDR1 SGDLS, CDR2 YYNGEE. The CDR3 is 18 amino acids. This chain's CDR3 is CASSSQTKGPLVNTEAFF. In DNA form, the CDR3 reads TGTGCCAGCAGCTCTCAAACGAAGGGGCCGCTGGTGAACACTGAAGCTTTCTTT.

This clone was counted a single time. This rearrangement joins TRBV9 to TRBJ1-6; D possibly corresponds to TRBD1 (6 bases). This CDR3 is 20 amino acids long. Germline CDR1 is SGDLS and CDR2 is YYNGEE. Trimming cost V 6 bases and J 10 bases, with 35 bases left between them. The CDR3 nucleotides are TGTGCCAGCATGTATCCCCCTGTGGGTCCCCGTTCAGGGGAGCGGTCACCCCTCCACTTT. It encodes CASMYPPVGPRSGERSPLHF.

The rearrangement joins TRBV9 to TRBJ1-1; D remains ambiguous. The CDR3 runs 14 residues. V lost 3 bases and J lost 4, with 13 bases in between. The V gene's germline CDR1 is SGDLS and CDR2 YYNGEE. In nucleotides, the CDR3 is TGTGCCAGCAGCGGTGAGGCGAGTGGCACTGAAGCTTTCTTT. This encodes CASSGEASGTEAFF.

The chain couples TRBV18 to TRBJ1-2, with TRBD1 identical over 11 bases. CDR3 size: 15 residues. Per germline, CDR1 KGHSH and CDR2 LQKENI. Trimming cost V 6 bases and J 8 bases; bases outside gene matches: 11. CDR3 bases: TGTGCCAGCTCTCCGGACAGGGGGCCGAATCGGGGCTACACCTTC. This codes for CASSPDRGPNRGYTF.

This chain links TRBV7-2 with TRBJ1-2; D possibly corresponds to TRBD1 (6 bases). The V gene's germline CDR1 is SGHTA and CDR2 FQGNSA. This CDR3 has 14 amino acids. The germline V and J ends were trimmed by 1 base and 7 bases, with 13 bases remaining between them. CDR3 residues: CASSLGGGAGGYTF. CDR3 in DNA: TGTGCCAGCAGCTTAGGTGGGGGGGCGGGTGGCTACACCTTC.

V and J are TRBV18 and TRBJ1-2; 9 nucleotides match TRBD1. V shed 8 bases and J 8 bases; nucleotides not matched to a gene: 12. The germline V gene encodes CDR1 KGHSH and CDR2 LQKENI. This CDR3 has 14 residues. The CDR3: CASGKDRGLGGYTF. In DNA form, the CDR3 reads TGTGCCAGCGGAAAGGACAGGGGATTAGGCGGCTACACCTTC.

This rearrangement joins TRBV6-6 to TRBJ2-2; possible D gene TRBD1, 6 bases. The CDR3 spans 14 residues. V lost 7 bases and J lost 3, with 12 bases in between. Per germline, CDR1 MNHNY and CDR2 SVGAGI (reference sequence). The CDR3 nucleotides read TGTGCCAGCACTGCACAGGGCTACACCGGGGAGCTGTTTTTT. As protein: CASTAQGYTGELFF.

The chain links TRBV5-4 to TRBJ1-1; TRBD1 matches at 8 bases. Trimming removed 3 bases from V and 6 bases from J; junction bases left unmatched: 10. The CDR3 is 15 residues long. Per the germline V gene, CDR1 is SGHNT and CDR2 is YYREEE (reference sequence). CDR3 region: CASSYLTGVRAEAFF. In DNA, the CDR3 is TGTGCCAGCAGCTACCTGACAGGGGTACGCGCTGAAGCTTTCTTT.